Listed below are T cell receptor beta chains from one sample, sequenced in a study of blood T cell repertoires in COVID-19. Measured with immunoSEQ multiplex PCR; TCRdb has only the in-frame clones, and not every one. The sample contains under 75,000 clones, approximately 81% of which appear only once. The sequenced sample was peripheral blood. These receptors came from a woman of 80 years or more with active or convalescent COVID-19. CDR3s include the opening cysteine and the closing phenylalanine or tryptophan. D genes are given only for firm matches. Size values are once, few and many counts, or a class for expanded clones, and some rows have none.

d_gene	abundance	v_gene	j_gene	CDR3aa	CDR3nt
-	once	TRBV7-2	TRBJ1-1	CASSFTGSMNTEAFF	TGTGCCAGCAGCTTTACAGGGTCCATGAACACTGAAGCTTTCTTT
-	-	TRBV7-2	TRBJ1-5	CASSFNRNQPQHF	TGTGCCAGCAGCTTCAACAGGAATCAGCCCCAGCATTTT
-	-	TRBV3-1/TRBV3-2	TRBJ1-1	CASSPRTVLSNTEAFF	TGTGCCAGCAGCCCGCGGACTGTTCTCTCGAACACTGAAGCTTTCTTT
TRBD2	-	TRBV7-2	TRBJ2-1	CASSSGSGGGHNEQFF	TGTGCCAGCAGCTCAGGTAGCGGGGGGGGACACAATGAGCAGTTCTTC
TRBD2	-	TRBV11-2	TRBJ2-1	CASSPGTSGVNEQFF	TGTGCCAGCAGCCCCGGGACTAGCGGGGTGAATGAGCAGTTCTTC
TRBD1	-	TRBV19	TRBJ1-2	CASSGGQNYGYTF	TGTGCCAGTAGTGGGGGACAGAACTATGGCTACACCTTC
-	-	TRBV19	TRBJ1-5	CASSIGGTYNQPQHF	TGTGCCAGTAGTATAGGGGGCACATACAATCAGCCCCAGCATTTT
TRBD1	-	TRBV6-5	TRBJ1-1	CASRATGVSEAFF	TGTGCCAGCAGAGCGACAGGGGTCTCTGAGGCTTTCTTT
-	-	TRBV6-1	TRBJ2-2	CASSEASGNTGELFF	TGTGCCAGCAGTGAAGCTAGCGGGAACACCGGGGAGCTGTTTTTT
TRBD1	-	TRBV29-1	TRBJ2-7	CSVEGTGVSSEQYF	TGCAGCGTTGAAGGGACAGGGGTTTCCTCCGAGCAGTACTTC
TRBD1	-	TRBV4-3	TRBJ2-7	CASSHLTGEHEQYF	TGCGCCAGCAGCCACCTAACAGGGGAACACGAGCAGTACTTC
-	-	TRBV18	TRBJ1-2	CASSPAGPDGYTF	TGTGCCAGCTCACCAGCAGGGCCGGATGGCTACACCTTC
TRBD1	-	TRBV19	TRBJ1-2	CASLEARGRDGYTF	TGTGCCAGTTTAGAGGCCAGGGGGCGCGATGGCTACACCTTC
TRBD1	-	TRBV4-1	TRBJ2-1	CASSYIGGSGSYNEQFF	TGCGCCAGCAGCTATATAGGGGGCAGCGGCTCCTACAATGAGCAGTTCTTC
-	-	TRBV28	TRBJ1-5	CASSLMGAGGNQPQHF	TGTGCCAGCAGTTTAATGGGGGCGGGGGGCAATCAGCCCCAGCATTTT
TRBD1	-	TRBV18	TRBJ1-2	CASSLLEGADYGYTF	TGTGCCAGCTCACTACTGGAGGGGGCGGACTATGGCTACACCTTC
TRBD2	-	TRBV7-2	TRBJ2-7	CASTPGLAPEEQYF	TGTGCCAGCACTCCGGGACTAGCCCCAGAAGAGCAGTACTTC
-	-	TRBV7-2	TRBJ1-2	CASTLDSGTNYGYTF	TGTGCCAGCACCTTAGATTCGGGGACTAACTATGGCTACACCTTC
-	-	TRBV5-1	TRBJ2-5	CASSLGGGAGETQYF	TGCGCCAGCAGCTTGGGAGGGGGGGCAGGAGAGACCCAGTACTTC
-	-	TRBV27	TRBJ2-7	CASSSPPGHSYEQYF	TGTGCCAGCAGTTCTCCCCCGGGACACTCCTACGAGCAGTACTTC
-	many	TRBV6-2/TRBV6-3	TRBJ1-2	CASSYPTVNYGYTF	TGTGCCAGCAGTTACCCGACAGTGAACTATGGCTACACCTTC
TRBD1	few	TRBV2	TRBJ1-3	CASTRQGATGNTIYF	TGTGCCAGCACCAGACAGGGGGCGACTGGAAACACCATATATTTT
TRBD2	-	TRBV19	TRBJ2-1	CASRTVSRGNNEQFF	TGTGCCAGTCGAACCGTCTCGCGGGGGAACAATGAGCAGTTCTTC
TRBD1	-	TRBV25-1	TRBJ1-2	CASSDPRTGGSISDGYTF	TGTGCCAGCAGTGACCCACGGACAGGGGGGAGTATAAGCGATGGCTACACCTTC
TRBD1	-	TRBV7-2	TRBJ1-6	CASSSMGTANNSPLHF	TGTGCCAGCAGCTCCATGGGGACAGCGAATAATTCACCCCTCCACTTT
TRBD1	-	TRBV7-8	TRBJ1-1	CASSYLQGLEAFF	TGTGCCAGCAGCTACCTACAGGGGTTGGAAGCTTTCTTT
-	-	TRBV3-1/TRBV3-2	TRBJ2-2	CASSQVSQITGELFF	TGTGCCAGCAGCCAAGTTTCACAGATCACCGGGGAGCTGTTTTTT